The next 27 T cell receptor beta chains were all read from a single sample in a study of patients with pleural tuberculosis. TCRdb re-called the reads through MiXCR, storing one row per CDR3 protein. The sample records under 65,000 distinct CDR3 sequences, 6% to 8% being singletons. These TCRs come from a human donor with pleural tuberculosis.

V usage is TRBV19 and J usage is TRBJ1-2; D is possibly TRBD1 (6 bases). From germline, CDR1 is LNHDA and CDR2 SQIVND (reference sequence). V dropped 1 base and J dropped 8 bases, with 14 bases sitting between them. The CDR3 is made up of 14 amino acids. The CDR3 DNA follows: TGTGCCAGTAGTATAGTGAACAGGGACGCCGGCTACACCTTC. This encodes CASSIVNRDAGYTF.

In this sample, this clonotype turned up many times. The rearrangement uses TRBV15 and TRBJ2-7, with 7 bases fitting TRBD2. With 4 bases clipped from V and 5 bases from J, the junction kept 5 bases outside the gene matches. The CDR3 is 13 amino acids. Germline-derived CDR1 and CDR2 are LNHNV and YYDKDF (reference sequence). CDR3 loop: CATSTGAGDEQYV. DNA of the CDR3: TGTGCCACCAGCACTGGGGCGGGAGACGAGCAGTACGTC.

Ten or more counts support this clonotype. V is TRBV20-1 and J is TRBJ2-1; 9 bases agree with TRBD2. CDR1 and CDR2 (germline): DFQATT, SNEGSKA (reference sequence). The trim removed 6 bases at V and 4 bases at J, leaving 10 bases unmatched. CDR3 length: 15 residues. The CDR3, as DNA: TGCAGTGCCTTGCTTCGCGCGGGAGGGTACAATGAGCAGTTCTTC. Protein product: CSALLRAGGYNEQFF.

The chain has TRBV11-1 and TRBJ2-5, with a weak D call TRBD2 (5 bases). In germline, CDR1 is SGHAT, CDR2 FQDESV (reference sequence). The CDR3 totals 17 residues. With 0 bases removed from V and 5 bases from J, the gap between germline ends came to 19 bases. DNA of the CDR3: TGTGCCAGCAGCTTAGCGTCAGGACTCAACCCCCGGGAGACCCAGTACTTC. This sequence encodes CASSLASGLNPRETQYF. Together with reference TRBV11-1 and TRBJ2-5, the CDR3 gives the full variable domain: EAEVAQSPRYKITEKSQAVAFWCDPISGHATLYWYRQILGQGPELLVQFQDESVVDDSQLPKDRFSAERLKGVDSTLKIQPAELGDSAMYLCASSLASGLNPRETQYFGPGTRLLVL.

The sample holds a few counts of this clonotype. This rearrangement joins TRBV10-3 to TRBJ2-7, with 8 nucleotides matching TRBD2. Losses at the gene ends were 7 bases for V and 0 bases for J; bases not matched to a gene: 2. The germline gives CDR1 ENHRY, CDR2 SYGVKD. The CDR3 is 13 residues long. The CDR3 bases are TGTGCCATCATGAGCGGGGGCTCCTACGAGCAGTACTTC. Amino acid sequence: CAIMSGGSYEQYF.

Comments on this clonotype: A much larger clone differs from this one at a single base, so this may be a read error. This rearrangement joins TRBV25-1 to TRBJ2-1, with D unresolved. Germline-derived CDR1 and CDR2 are MGHDK and SYGVNS. Trimming pared 1 base from V and 10 bases from J, leaving 17 bases between. This CDR3 region has 15 residues. The CDR3 protein is CASSESGSINYEQFF. In nucleotides, the CDR3 is TGTGCCAGCAGTGAATCCGGGTCTATTAACTACGAGCAGTTCTTC.

The chain is built from TRBV29-1 and TRBJ2-1; 9 bases map to TRBD2. The CDR3 is made up of 15 amino acids. Per the germline V gene, CDR1 is SQVTM and CDR2 is ANQGSEA. V trimming: 2 bases; J trimming: 6 bases; junction bases outside the gene matches: 8. The CDR3 bases are TGCAGCGTTGAACGGTTAGCGGGAGTTGGCAATGAGCAGTTCTTC. Translating gives CSVERLAGVGNEQFF.

For this clonotype: No conserved phenylalanine or tryptophan is present at the end of the CDR3, so a read error is the likely explanation. J is TRBJ1-2 and V is TRBV12-3 or TRBV12-4; possibly TRBD1 for D (5 bases). CDR3 length equals 14 residues. The CDR3 nucleotides are TGTGTCAGCAGGCCCAGGGTTGCGGGCTATGGTTACACCTTA. This codes for CVSRPRVAGYGYTL.

This clonotype was seen ten or more times. The CDR3 loop is CASRGLAGYNEQFF. In nucleotides, the CDR3 is TGTGCCAGCCGGGGACTAGCGGGATACAATGAGCAGTTCTTC. V usage is TRBV6-1 and J usage is TRBJ2-1; 13 bases map to TRBD2. V lost 8 bases, J lost 4 bases, and 2 bases stayed unmatched. Germline CDR1 and CDR2: MNHNS and SASEGT. This CDR3 is 14 amino acids long.

This clonotype showed up many times. The chain carries TRBV12-3 or TRBV12-4 and TRBJ2-1; D is unclear. This CDR3 spans 16 amino acids. Trimming stripped 6 bases from V and 5 bases from J, with 20 bases between. Written as DNA, the CDR3 is TGTGCCAGCAGGTCAACCCCGGGCCGCGAAAACAATGAGCAGTTCTTC. It codes for CASRSTPGRENNEQFF.

At least ten counts were recorded for this clonotype. V gene TRBV11-2 combines with J gene TRBJ2-7, with D hard to call. CDR3 length: 14 amino acids. The V gene's germline CDR1 is SGHAT and CDR2 FQNNGV. V lost 7 bases, J lost 1 base, and 14 bases lay in between. This CDR3 is CASTQKKLSYEQYF. The CDR3 nucleotides are TGTGCCAGCACCCAAAAGAAGTTATCCTACGAGCAGTACTTC.

Concerning this clonotype: One base away lies a much larger clone, so this may be a sequencing read error. This rearrangement joins TRBV11-2 to TRBJ1-4, with a tentative D call TRBD1 (5 bases). Germline CDR1 SGHAT, CDR2 FQNNGV. The V and J ends lost 1 base and 16 bases respectively, with 16 bases between them. The CDR3 is 13 amino acids. The DNA of the CDR3 is TGTGCCAGCAGCTTAGTGGAGGTCAGGGATCAGTTTTTT. This encodes CASSLVEVRDQFF.

There are many counts of this clonotype. This sequence joins TRBV10-3 and TRBJ2-3, with 12 bases lining up with TRBD2. V lost 0 bases to trimming and J lost 1 base; unmatched junction nucleotides: 2. Per the germline V gene, CDR1 is ENHRY and CDR2 is SYGVKD. This CDR3 contains 17 residues. CDR3 in amino acids: CAISESTSGGRTDTQYF. In nucleotides, the CDR3 is TGTGCCATCAGTGAGTCGACTAGCGGGGGACGCACAGATACGCAGTATTTT.

This clonotype was counted at least ten times. The chain recombines TRBV12-3 or TRBV12-4 with TRBJ2-5; 10 nucleotides agree with TRBD2. The CDR3 is 16 amino acids. The junction had 7 bases not matched to a gene; V was cut back by 6 bases and J by 0 bases. In nucleotides, the CDR3 is TGTGCCAGCAGAAGGAATAGCGGGAGGCACCAAGAGACCCAGTACTTC. Residues: CASRRNSGRHQETQYF.

This clonotype has a count of ten or more. The chain uses TRBV2 and TRBJ2-1; 7 bases map to TRBD1. Germline V CDR1 and CDR2: SNHLY, FYNNEI. The CDR3 is made up of 12 amino acids. The junction had 9 bases not matched to a gene; V was cut back by 6 bases and J by 13 bases. CDR3 in amino acids: CASSGDSMRQFF. The CDR3 nucleotides read TGTGCCAGCAGCGGGGACAGCATGCGACAGTTCTTC.

This clonotype was detected ten times or more. The V call is TRBV13, the J call TRBJ2-3, with 9 positions matching TRBD2. CDR3 length: 16 residues. Trimming took 3 bases from V and 0 from J; bases not matched to a gene: 4. Germline CDR1 PRHDT, CDR2 FYEKMQ (reference sequence). This CDR3 is CASSFIGLASTDTQYF. The CDR3, as DNA: TGTGCCAGCAGCTTTATTGGACTAGCGAGCACAGATACGCAGTATTTT.

The chain has TRBV12-3 or TRBV12-4 and TRBJ2-1, with D possibly matching TRBD2 (6 bases). CDR3 length equals 14 residues. V was clipped by 5 bases and J by 6 bases, with 14 bases between them. The chain's CDR3 is CASSLRDSRNEQFF. The CDR3, as DNA: TGTGCCAGCAGTCTAAGGGACTCTCGCAATGAGCAGTTCTTC.

This clonotype has at least ten counts. The rearrangement uses TRBV4-2 and TRBJ2-1; 7 nucleotides agree with TRBD2. This CDR3 has 16 residues. The V gene's germline CDR1 is LGHNA and CDR2 YNFKEQ. Trimming removed 0 bases from V and 4 bases from J; junction bases left unmatched: 6. The CDR3, as DNA: TGTGCCAGCAGCCAAGATCTCCTAGCGGTGTACAATGAGCAGTTCTTC. Translation: CASSQDLLAVYNEQFF.

This clonotype was seen repeatedly, ten times or more. The chain joins TRBV28 to TRBJ1-5, with D unresolved. Trimming pared 0 bases from V and 4 bases from J, leaving 10 bases between. The CDR3 loop spans 15 amino acids. Germline V gene data show CDR1 as MDHEN and CDR2 as SYDVKM. The CDR3: CASSLWTDSNQPQHF. The CDR3 region has the DNA TGTGCCAGCAGTTTATGGACGGACTCAAATCAGCCCCAGCATTTT.

This clonotype was recorded at least ten times. V gene TRBV4-1 combines with J gene TRBJ1-4; TRBD1 might be the D (5 bases). This CDR3 has 16 residues. V was pared by 4 bases and J by 8 bases, with 20 bases between. Per germline, CDR1 MGHRA and CDR2 YSYEKL. The CDR3 region has the DNA TGCGCCAGCAGCCTAATTCTCACAGGAGGCCCCGAAAAACTGTTTTTT. Its protein is CASSLILTGGPEKLFF.

At least ten counts were recorded for this clonotype. The CDR3 is CASSAVRTEAFF. CDR3 coding DNA: TGTGCCAGCAGTGCGGTGAGAACTGAAGCTTTCTTT. The chain has TRBV2 and TRBJ1-1; D remains ambiguous. Trimming removed 4 bases from V and 5 bases from J, with 8 bases in between. The germline V gene has CDR1 SNHLY and CDR2 FYNNEI. The CDR3 contains 12 residues.

This clonotype was seen repeatedly, ten times or more. The chain combines TRBV4-1 with TRBJ1-1; D ambiguous. The CDR3 is made up of 16 amino acids. Per the germline V gene, CDR1 is MGHRA and CDR2 is YSYEKL. Trimming left V 0 bases short and J 0 bases short, with 11 bases between. The CDR3 DNA reads TGCGCCAGCAGCCAAGATAACGGGAACATGAACACTGAAGCTTTCTTT. As protein: CASSQDNGNMNTEAFF.

This clonotype has a count of ten or more. The chain recombines TRBV11-1 with TRBJ2-3; 8 positions agree with TRBD1. This CDR3 has 17 amino acids. V lost 2 bases and J lost 3; bases outside the gene matches: 10. The V gene's germline CDR1 is SGHAT and CDR2 FQDESV (reference sequence). CDR3 in DNA: TGTGCCAGCAGCTTACCCAAAGACAGGGGAGGAACAGATACGCAGTATTTT. Protein product: CASSLPKDRGGTDTQYF. Using reference TRBV11-1 and TRBJ2-3 for the parts outside the CDR3, the full variable domain is EAEVAQSPRYKITEKSQAVAFWCDPISGHATLYWYRQILGQGPELLVQFQDESVVDDSQLPKDRFSAERLKGVDSTLKIQPAELGDSAMYLCASSLPKDRGGTDTQYFGPGTRLTVL.

This clonotype has ten or more counts. V and J are TRBV20-1 and TRBJ1-4; no definite D call. V was clipped by 1 base and J by 6 bases, with 12 bases between them. Germline V gives CDR1 DFQATT, CDR2 SNEGSKA (reference sequence). This CDR3 region has 14 residues. The CDR3 loop is CSARVPQRYEKLFF. CDR3 in DNA: TGCAGTGCTAGAGTTCCGCAGAGATATGAAAAACTGTTTTTT.

V and J are TRBV29-1 and TRBJ2-1; 7 bases agree with TRBD2. Germline CDR1 reads SQVTM; CDR2 reads ANQGSEA. V shed 2 bases and J 4 bases; nucleotides not matched to a gene: 2. This CDR3 contains 13 residues. DNA for the CDR3: TGCAGCGTTGAATGGCGGGAGTACAATGAGCAGTTCTTC. Its protein product is CSVEWREYNEQFF.

This clonotype occurred many times. This chain links TRBV10-3 with TRBJ1-4; TRBD1 is a possible D gene (6 bases). The CDR3 covers 15 residues. V was clipped by 2 bases and J by 4 bases, with 11 bases between them. Germline V lookup: CDR1 ENHRY, CDR2 SYGVKD. For the CDR3, the DNA is TGTGCCATCAGTGAGCTTCAGGGGATTAATGAAAAACTGTTTTTT. Encoded protein: CAISELQGINEKLFF.

This clonotype was detected only a few times. The rearrangement links TRBV6-2 or TRBV6-3 to TRBJ2-1, with D uncertain. The CDR3 spans 14 residues. Trimming removed 2 bases at V and 5 bases at J, with 10 bases between. The germline V gene encodes CDR1 MNHEY and CDR2 SVGEGT. The CDR3 bases are TGTGCCAGCAGTTACGCGGACGGAGACAATGAGCAGTTCTTC. The encoded protein is CASSYADGDNEQFF.